Listed below are T cell receptor beta chains from one sample, sequenced in a study of cytomegalovirus exposure and HLA in healthy donors. Sequenced by immunoSEQ multiplex PCR; TCRdb stores in-frame clones only, minus some. Its listing shows 40,000 to 60,000 clones. The sample comprised PBMCs. These receptors were collected from a female donor in good health and CMV-seronegative. Both conserved end residues are trimmed from each CDR3.

V: TRBV4-3; J: TRBJ1-2; CDR3: ASSQDTGTMGGYT
V: TRBV5-1; J: TRBJ2-1; CDR3: ASSLLTGEVGEQF
V: TRBV7-9; J: TRBJ1-6; CDR3: ASSRRDRTSPLH
V: TRBV2; J: TRBJ1-2; CDR3: ASSVTGVEGYT
V: TRBV6-1; J: TRBJ2-5; CDR3: ASSEYYRRETQY
V: TRBV29-1; J: TRBJ2-7; CDR3: SVVGTAGGYEQY
V: TRBV11-3; J: TRBJ2-7; CDR3: ASSRGTSGFGYEQY
V: TRBV6-5; J: TRBJ2-3; CDR3: ASSYKRARDTQY
V: TRBV2; J: TRBJ1-2; CDR3: ASTAGGDYGYT
V: TRBV19; J: TRBJ1-2; CDR3: ASSRTGAEANYGYT
V: TRBV7-9; J: TRBJ2-7; CDR3: ASSLESGWSAYEQY
V: TRBV30; J: TRBJ1-5; CDR3: AWSLKGARSNQPQH
V: TRBV5-1; J: TRBJ2-3; CDR3: ASTPSIGGEKDTQY
V: TRBV7-9; J: TRBJ2-7; CDR3: ASSQGGVEQY
V: TRBV2; J: TRBJ2-7; CDR3: ASTRGKGTYEQY
V: TRBV6-1; J: TRBJ1-2; CDR3: ASSPLTTGWYGYT
V: TRBV30; J: TRBJ1-2; CDR3: AWSVGVGYT
V: TRBV18; J: TRBJ1-5; CDR3: ASSPRDRGGPSNQPQH
V: TRBV6-6; J: TRBJ1-4; CDR3: ASSLGQGSEKLF
V: TRBV5-1; J: TRBJ2-7; CDR3: ASSLAGSGRDGSYEQY
V: TRBV29-1; J: TRBJ2-7; CDR3: SVGSGISGSAGVVGEQY
V: TRBV6-5; J: TRBJ2-5; CDR3: ASKTSGAQETQY
V: TRBV14; J: TRBJ1-1; CDR3: ASSPLLDTEAF
V: TRBV4-2; J: TRBJ2-7; CDR3: ASSLLAGDEQY
V: TRBV5-1; J: TRBJ1-5; CDR3: ASSLGQGDQPQH
V: TRBV11-2; J: TRBJ1-1; CDR3: ASSPREGANTEAF
V: TRBV10-2; J: TRBJ2-1; CDR3: ASFLAGGSYNEQF
V: TRBV30; J: TRBJ1-5; CDR3: AWSVVGFNQPQH
V: TRBV15; J: TRBJ1-2; CDR3: ATSRDMTGYGYT
V: TRBV10-3; J: TRBJ1-1; CDR3: AITKTGKEDEAF
V: TRBV4-1; J: TRBJ2-7; CDR3: ASSQEGQGGDEQY
V: TRBV6-5; J: TRBJ2-6; CDR3: ASSYQAVTGANVLT
V: TRBV11-3; J: TRBJ1-1; CDR3: ASSLSDYTEAF
V: TRBV6-6; J: TRBJ2-3; CDR3: ASRSGRRDGPDTQY
V: TRBV20-1; J: TRBJ1-2; CDR3: SATGIFGYT
V: TRBV4-1; J: TRBJ2-2; CDR3: ASSHPPHGELF
V: TRBV4-3; J: TRBJ2-5; CDR3: ASSQTSGALTKETQY
V: TRBV10-3; J: TRBJ1-6; CDR3: AISELTGNANSPLH
V: TRBV6-1; J: TRBJ2-7; CDR3: ASSPVAGGRYEQY
V: TRBV4-1; J: TRBJ2-7; CDR3: ASSYDRGPSYEQY
V: TRBV15; J: TRBJ1-1; CDR3: ATSRSTRTEAF
V: TRBV4-2; J: TRBJ1-2; CDR3: ASSQASETGYGYT
V: TRBV7-7; J: TRBJ2-1; CDR3: ASSFRWSGGHEQF
V: TRBV5-6; J: TRBJ1-1; CDR3: ASSLQAIPTEAF
V: TRBV19; J: TRBJ2-3; CDR3: ASSILLTDTQY